This is a list of T cell receptor beta chains from one sample in a study of T cells in localized non-small cell lung cancer. Generated by immunoSEQ multiplex PCR, the TCRdb table keeps only in-frame clones and is missing some. The table includes roughly 48,000 clones, 77% detected once. The source material was peripheral blood, sampled before any cancer treatment. The source is a man aged 40 to 70 with stage I squamous cell lung carcinoma. Both conserved end residues are part of each CDR3. The D gene is left open where the match is weak. Size tells how often a clone was seen (once, few, many) or the class of an expanded clone, and some rows leave it out.

clone_size: -; cdr3_length: 16; v_call: TRBV18; j_call: TRBJ1-2; d_call: TRBD1; cdr3_aa: CASSPYTDRASYGYTF; cdr3_nt: TGTGCCAGCTCGCCCTACACGGACAGGGCTTCCTATGGCTACACCTTC
clone_size: -; cdr3_length: 13; v_call: TRBV7-2; j_call: TRBJ1-1; d_call: -; cdr3_aa: CASSSSGGTEAFF; cdr3_nt: TGTGCCAGCAGCTCGAGCGGGGGGACTGAAGCTTTCTTT
clone_size: few; cdr3_length: 12; v_call: TRBV19; j_call: TRBJ1-5; d_call: -; cdr3_aa: CASSLDMSPQHF; cdr3_nt: TGTGCCAGTAGTCTAGACATGTCGCCCCAGCATTTT
clone_size: -; cdr3_length: 13; v_call: TRBV18; j_call: TRBJ2-5; d_call: -; cdr3_aa: CASSPTGGETQYF; cdr3_nt: TGTGCCAGCTCACCTACAGGCGGAGAGACCCAGTACTTC
clone_size: -; cdr3_length: 13; v_call: TRBV30; j_call: TRBJ2-3; d_call: -; cdr3_aa: CAWSGESVVHQYF; cdr3_nt: TGTGCCTGGAGTGGTGAGAGCGTAGTTCACCAGTATTTT
clone_size: -; cdr3_length: 13; v_call: TRBV28; j_call: TRBJ1-5; d_call: -; cdr3_aa: CASRPHFQQPQHF; cdr3_nt: TGTGCCAGCAGACCCCACTTCCAGCAGCCCCAGCATTTT
clone_size: -; cdr3_length: 15; v_call: TRBV28; j_call: TRBJ2-1; d_call: TRBD1; cdr3_aa: CASSIQGASYNEQFF; cdr3_nt: TGTGCCAGCAGTATACAGGGGGCCTCCTACAATGAGCAGTTCTTC
clone_size: -; cdr3_length: 15; v_call: TRBV4-1; j_call: TRBJ2-4; d_call: -; cdr3_aa: CASSQEGDGRYIQYF; cdr3_nt: TGCGCCAGCAGCCAAGAGGGAGACGGTCGGTACATTCAGTACTTC
clone_size: -; cdr3_length: 13; v_call: TRBV29-1; j_call: TRBJ2-2; d_call: -; cdr3_aa: CSVQGLNTGELFF; cdr3_nt: TGCAGCGTGCAGGGGCTAAACACCGGGGAGCTGTTTTTT
clone_size: -; cdr3_length: 15; v_call: TRBV19; j_call: TRBJ1-1; d_call: TRBD1; cdr3_aa: CASSIGDRGFAEAFF; cdr3_nt: TGTGCCAGTAGTATAGGGGACAGGGGGTTTGCTGAAGCTTTCTTT
clone_size: once; cdr3_length: 15; v_call: TRBV2; j_call: TRBJ1-5; d_call: -; cdr3_aa: CASSPLTVSNQPQHF; cdr3_nt: TGTGCCAGCAGTCCGCTGACGGTTAGCAATCAGCCCCAGCATTTT
clone_size: -; cdr3_length: 12; v_call: TRBV19; j_call: TRBJ2-7; d_call: TRBD2; cdr3_aa: CATDGGSHEQYF; cdr3_nt: TGTGCCACCGACGGGGGGTCCCACGAGCAGTACTTC